This TCR beta chain was sequenced in a study of human T cells and chemical hapten exposure. On the study more broadly: Small discrepancies in pooled library volume mainly accounted for the varying TCR yields per sample. Study findings and constraints: DPC sensitization produced no change in TCRs with frequency above 1 in 1000.

This sample's time point: healthy volunteer bleed at 6 weeks. The template was total RNA from unfractionated whole blood. To note about this clonotype: Its matching antigen is unknown.

For the library, individual cDNA molecules each received unique molecular identifiers. As handled by the study authors: Sample TCR totals centred on a median of about 92,000, ranging roughly 20,000 to 690,600. TCRdb ran MiXCR on the RACE reads and lists one entry per CDR3 protein. TCRdb assigned the V and J calls; the authors' analysis was not used. The sample records 65,000 to 95,000 distinct CDR3 sequences, about 9.2% being singletons. Per the germline V gene, CDR1 is LNHDA and CDR2 is SQIVND (reference sequence). This CDR3 contains 13 residues. Trimming took 6 bases from V and 8 from J, leaving 16 bases between them.

The chain uses TRBV19 and TRBJ1-2; TRBD1 might be the D (6 bases). The sample comprised whole blood. The source is a female donor in good health. Some clones in this sample may be carry-over from other donors' samples. The CDR3 region is CASRVDRSYGYTF. As DNA, the CDR3 is TGTGCCAGTAGGGTGGACAGATCGTACGGCTACACCTTC.